Presented here are 15 T cell receptor beta chains from one specimen sequenced in a study of blood T cell repertoires in COVID-19 (dated by TCRdb to the early 2020s). Libraries were made using the immunoSEQ multiplex PCR assay. TCRdb mirrors the immuneACCESS table, restricted to in-frame sequences. Some clones are absent from its copies; in checked studies, under half trace to an unresolved V gene, and the reason for the others is unknown. This sample comprises around 300,000 clones, roughly 90% of them detected only once. The ten top clones hold 1.1% of the sample. The sample comprised PBMCs or T cells enriched from blood (not recorded which). All receptors derive from a woman in her 30s who had recovered from COVID-19.

This sequence joins TRBV7-3 and TRBJ2-2; D might be TRBD1 (7 bases). The CDR3 consists of 16 residues. Germline CDR1 is SGHTA and CDR2 is FQGTGA. V dropped 2 bases and J dropped 5 bases, with 15 bases sitting between them. CDR3 amino acids: CASSLSHQGGTGELFF. DNA for the CDR3: TGTGCCAGCAGCTTATCCCATCAGGGGGGAACCGGGGAGCTGTTTTTT.

The chain links TRBV18 to TRBJ2-5; D remains unclear. The CDR3 has 15 residues. CDR1 is KGHSH and CDR2 is LQKENI in the germline V gene. The V gene lost 1 base and the J gene lost 6 bases, with 15 bases spanning the gap. In nucleotides, the CDR3 is TGTGCCAGCTCACCACGCAATGAAGCATTACAGACCCAGTACTTC. Translated, it gives CASSPRNEALQTQYF.

The chain recombines TRBV18 with TRBJ2-3; D is uncertain. V was trimmed by 3 bases and J by 2 bases, leaving 15 bases between them. Germline V lookup: CDR1 KGHSH, CDR2 LQKENI. The length of the CDR3 is 16 residues. The CDR3 region has the DNA TGTGCCAGCTCACCCCGAGCAACCGCCACCACAGATACGCAGTATTTT. Protein product: CASSPRATATTDTQYF.

This clone was seen ten or more times. The J gene is TRBJ2-2, the V gene TRBV6-2 or TRBV6-3, with D perhaps matching TRBD2 (5 bases). Trimming cost V 0 bases and J 3 bases, with 11 bases left between them. CDR3 length equals 16 residues. Germline loops: CDR1 MNHEY, CDR2 SVGEGT. The CDR3 bases are TGTGCCAGCAGTTACTCGGATGGGGAGTACACCGGGGAGCTGTTTTTT. This codes for CASSYSDGEYTGELFF.

The chain employs TRBV9 and TRBJ2-1; 8 bases map to TRBD2. This CDR3 has 18 amino acids. The V gene end was trimmed by 0 bases and the J gene end by 7 bases; junction bases not matched to a gene: 15. The germline gives CDR1 SGDLS, CDR2 YYNGEE. CDR3 sequence reads: CASSVAGIGAGEVNEQFF. For the CDR3, the DNA is TGTGCCAGCAGCGTAGCGGGGATAGGAGCGGGAGAGGTAAATGAGCAGTTCTTC.

J is TRBJ1-5 and V is TRBV27, with 7 bases lining up with TRBD1. The junction had 4 bases not matched to a gene; V was cut back by 8 bases and J by 6 bases. Germline V lookup: CDR1 MNHEY, CDR2 SMNVEV (reference sequence). This CDR3 has 12 residues. CDR3 sequence (DNA): TGTGCCAGCGGACCAGGGGGTCAGCCCCAGCATTTT. It codes for CASGPGGQPQHF.

V gene TRBV5-1 combines with J gene TRBJ2-1; 8 nucleotides agree with TRBD2. The V gene's germline CDR1 is SGHRS and CDR2 YFSETQ. This CDR3 comprises 17 residues. V lost 1 base, J lost 12 bases, and 18 bases stayed unmatched. In DNA form, the CDR3 reads TGCGCCAGCAGCTTGCGGCGGGTAGCGGGGTTTGTGGGGAGGCAGTTCTTC. This codes for CASSLRRVAGFVGRQFF.

J is TRBJ1-3 and V is TRBV5-4, with D perhaps matching TRBD1 (6 bases). The CDR3 runs 16 residues. V was cut by 4 bases and J by 1 base, with 15 bases left in between. The germline CDR1 and CDR2 sequences are SGHNT and YYREEE (reference sequence). Here the CDR3 reads CASSMGGGWSGNTIYF. CDR3 bases: TGTGCCAGCAGCATGGGAGGGGGATGGTCTGGAAACACCATATATTTT. Full variable domain (rest looked up from reference TRBV5-4 and TRBJ1-3): ETGVTQSPTHLIKTRGQQVTLRCSSQSGHNTVSWYQQALGQGPQFIFQYYREEENGRGNFPPRFSGLQFPNYSSELNVNALELDDSALYLCASSMGGGWSGNTIYFGEGSWLTVV.

In its sample, this clone was seen a few times. V and J are TRBV18 and TRBJ2-3; 9 bases are shared with TRBD1. CDR3 length: 16 residues. Trimming removed 0 bases from V and 6 bases from J; junction bases left unmatched: 7. CDR1 KGHSH and CDR2 LQKENI come from the germline V gene. This CDR3 reads CASSPPGQGTQDTQYF. DNA of the CDR3: TGTGCCAGCTCACCACCCGGACAGGGGACACAGGATACGCAGTATTTT.

The chain links TRBV24-1 to TRBJ1-4; 9 nucleotides line up with TRBD1. Germline V gene lookup returns CDR1 KGHDR and CDR2 SFDVKD. V dropped 2 bases and J dropped 11; count of bases not matched to a gene: 14. CDR3 size: 17 residues. In DNA, the CDR3 is TGTGCCACCAGTGATTCATCAAGCAGGGACAGGGTGAATAAACTGTTTTTT. Protein: CATSDSSSRDRVNKLFF.

The chain joins TRBV5-1 to TRBJ2-7, with 14 bases fitting TRBD2. CDR1 and CDR2 (germline): SGHRS, YFSETQ. The ends lost 1 base at V and 6 bases at J; junction bases unmatched: 9. The CDR3 totals 17 residues. The CDR3 DNA reads TGCGCCAGCAGCTTGAACTCCGGGACTAGCGGGAGAGGCGAGCAGTACTTC. Translating it yields CASSLNSGTSGRGEQYF.

The chain is built from TRBV19 and TRBJ2-2; D is unclear. The CDR3 consists of 15 residues. V dropped 7 bases and J dropped 1 base, with 13 bases sitting between them. CDR1 and CDR2 (germline): LNHDA, SQIVND (reference sequence). CDR3 sequence: CASTPGPWNTGELFF. In DNA, the CDR3 is TGTGCCAGTACCCCTGGCCCCTGGAACACCGGGGAGCTGTTTTTT.

This clone appeared once. The chain has TRBV28 and TRBJ1-6, with a possible D match to TRBD1 (5 bases). The CDR3 loop spans 18 amino acids. Germline values: CDR1 MDHEN, CDR2 SYDVKM. Trimming cost V 6 bases and J 0 bases, with 18 bases left between them. CDR3 residues: CASSITGTQSSYNSPLHF. CDR3 sequence (DNA): TGTGCCAGCAGCATAACCGGGACTCAGAGCTCCTATAATTCACCCCTCCACTTT.

The chain links TRBV19 to TRBJ1-1; tentative D call: TRBD1 (6 bases). The CDR3 spans 15 residues. Trimming shortened V by 0 bases and J by 2 bases, and 10 bases separated the two germline ends. Germline-derived CDR1 and CDR2 are LNHDA and SQIVND (reference sequence). The CDR3 reads CASSIDQGRNTEAFF. The CDR3 DNA reads TGTGCCAGTAGTATAGATCAGGGGAGAAACACTGAAGCTTTCTTT.

The chain joins TRBV28 to TRBJ1-2; D is ambiguous. The CDR3 runs 13 residues. The ends were cut back, 6 bases at V and 4 bases at J, with 12 bases in the middle. From germline, CDR1 is MDHEN and CDR2 SYDVKM. The CDR3: CASSLSAAYGYTF. In DNA, the CDR3 is TGTGCCAGCAGCCTCAGCGCCGCCTATGGCTACACCTTC.